Listed below are T cell receptor beta chains from one sample, sequenced in a study of blood T cell repertoires in COVID-19. The assay was immunoSEQ multiplex PCR, and TCRdb's table has in-frame clones only and misses some. The sample has over 400,000 clones; approximately 88% are singletons. The sample taken for sequencing was peripheral blood. The receptors originated from a woman in her fifties or sixties with COVID-19, enrolled during active disease. CDR3s include the opening cysteine and the closing phenylalanine or tryptophan. The order of the fields is J gene, V gene, CDR3 length, CDR3 protein.

>TRBJ1-1|TRBV5-1|14
CASSSREIDTEAFF
>TRBJ1-2|TRBV23-1|17
CASRQLALQGWIWGYTF
>TRBJ1-1|TRBV7-9|13
CATRFVANTEAFF
>TRBJ2-1|TRBV28|15
CASSLQGADYNEQFF
>TRBJ2-6|TRBV5-4|16
CASSGQAGSGANVLTF
>TRBJ1-1|TRBV5-1|13
CASSLADRTEAFF
>TRBJ1-2|TRBV6-2/TRBV6-3|12
CASSYEGDGYTF
>TRBJ1-3|TRBV30|16
CAWSGPSGGIGNTIYF
>TRBJ1-4|TRBV5-1|16
CASSLDYRATNEKLFF
>TRBJ1-2|TRBV7-9|11
CASSGFYGYTF
>TRBJ1-2|TRBV30|12
CAWNPFNYGYTF
>TRBJ1-4|TRBV6-6|18
CASSHRDRAVGGNEKLFF
>TRBJ1-1|TRBV9|13
CASSPAGDTEAFF
>TRBJ1-4|TRBV10-3|13
CAIKETANEKLFF
>TRBJ1-2|TRBV10-3|14
CAISESRQNYGYTF
>TRBJ1-2|TRBV5-4|14
CASSLIRGRLGYTF
>TRBJ1-4|TRBV2|14
CASSETETNEKLFF
>TRBJ1-2|TRBV6-5|15
CASSTGTASNYGYTF
>TRBJ2-7|TRBV25-1|15
CASQVRLAGVYEQYF